This T cell receptor (beta chain) was observed in a study of blood T cell repertoires in COVID-19. The overall study: Samples of COVID-19 (acute and convalescent) were obtained from the United States, Italy and Spain. The analysed material was cDNA or gDNA that came from T cells, B-cell-depleted T cells, or PBMCs.

V lost 9 bases to trimming and J lost 0 bases; unmatched junction nucleotides: 11. Germline lookup yields CDR1 MGHDK and CDR2 SYGVNS. The length of the CDR3 is 15 residues. As processed by the authors: From reference gene primer amplification, estimates of nucleated cell counts were derived. The repertoire was sequenced with immunoSEQ multiplex PCR; TCRdb's copy has only in-frame clones and lacks some. V and J calls and clone size are copied from that table; D and trimming were computed from the DNA. The table lists roughly 380,000 clones, around 89% of them singletons. The chain combines TRBV25-1 with TRBJ2-7, with 7 bases identical to TRBD1. This sequence was found in a woman aged 40 to 50 with COVID-19, enrolled during active disease. The specimen was peripheral blood. CDR3 residues: CASEKGRGFSYEQYF. CDR3 coding DNA: TGTGCCAGTGAGAAGGGCAGGGGGTTCTCCTACGAGCAGTACTTC.